This TCR beta chain was sequenced in a study of blood T cells in healthy people across ages. General study results and limits: Per-million-T-cell TCR beta diversity fell roughly linearly with age.

Per germline, CDR1 DFQATT and CDR2 SNEGSKA (reference sequence). This CDR3 region has 14 residues. V was clipped by 4 bases and J by 2 bases; unmatched bases: 5. About this clonotype: The antigen is not known.

A sample-barcoded 5' primer and a J-beta primer mix were used in a second PCR of roughly 6 to 12 cycles. Each cDNA was tagged by a template-switch adaptor containing 12 random nucleotides. In TCRdb, the 5' RACE reads were re-called with MiXCR into one record per CDR3 protein. The sample has a few hundred thousand distinct CDR3 sequences, roughly 28% seen once. Total RNA amounts of at least 6 micrograms were extracted per sample. The V call is TRBV20-1, the J call TRBJ1-2, with 9 bases identical to TRBD1. Sequencing was carried out using blood. This clonotype was obtained from a woman in her 70s in good health. CDR3 bases: TGCAGTGCTAACACAGGGGGCCCAAACTATGGCTACACCTTC. Translated, it gives CSANTGGPNYGYTF.